This TCR beta chain appears in the sequencing data of a study of human T cells and chemical hapten exposure. General observations from the study: Expanded TCRs created a significantly greater count of big CDR3 similarity clusters than controls did. Positively correlated with patch test score were the counts of PT1 expanded TCRs.

V lost 0 bases and J 7 bases, leaving 16 bases between the germline ends. CDR1 is SNHLY and CDR2 is FYNNEI in the germline V gene. The CDR3 spans 16 residues. Each CDR3 protein is one row after TCRdb ran MiXCR on the RACE reads. The repertoire includes under 200,000 distinct CDR3 sequences, approximately 29% of them detected once, and less than 3.5% sits in the top ten. There are a few counts of this clonotype. Its specificity is not known. Documented time point: pre-sensitization, week 0. Treatment noted: therapeutic diphenylcyclopropenone sensitization with weekly scalp DPC. V and J are TRBV2 and TRBJ2-4, with D possibly TRBD1 on 6 matching bases. The receptor was isolated from a young woman with alopecia areata. Some clones in this sample may be carry-over from other donors' samples. The source material was whole blood, sampled in connection with sensitization to the hapten diphenylcyclopropenone (DPC). CDR3 coding DNA: TGTGCCAGCAGTGAAGCGCTTGCTACAGGGCGGAACATTCAGTACTTC. It codes for CASSEALATGRNIQYF.